This is a list of T cell receptor beta chains from one sample in a study of cytomegalovirus exposure and HLA in healthy donors. Sequencing used immunoSEQ multiplex PCR; TCRdb keeps in-frame clones, though not all of them. The data contain about 73,000 clones, over 60% of them singletons. The sample comprised PBMCs. All receptors come from a male donor in good health and CMV-seronegative. CDR3s include the opening cysteine and the closing phenylalanine or tryptophan. The D gene is left open where the match is weak. Size values are once, few and many counts, or a class for expanded clones, and some rows have none.

d_gene: TRBD1; v_gene: TRBV7-6; j_gene: TRBJ2-3; abundance: .; CDR3aa: CASIPGQGILGTDTQYF; CDR3nt: TGTGCCAGCATTCCGGGACAGGGGATTCTAGGCACAGATACGCAGTATTTT
d_gene: .; v_gene: TRBV5-1; j_gene: TRBJ2-3; abundance: .; CDR3aa: CASSLAPNTDTQYF; CDR3nt: TGCGCCAGCAGCTTGGCCCCCAACACAGATACGCAGTATTTT
d_gene: .; v_gene: TRBV28; j_gene: TRBJ1-1; abundance: .; CDR3aa: CASSFSGGSGSEAFF; CDR3nt: TGTGCCAGCAGTTTTTCGGGGGGGTCTGGGAGTGAAGCTTTCTTT
d_gene: TRBD1; v_gene: TRBV11-3; j_gene: TRBJ2-2; abundance: .; CDR3aa: CASSPRTGSSGELFF; CDR3nt: TGTGCCAGCAGCCCAAGGACAGGGTCGAGCGGGGAGCTGTTTTTT
d_gene: TRBD1; v_gene: TRBV10-3; j_gene: TRBJ2-7; abundance: few; CDR3aa: CAISAGGTGVEQYF; CDR3nt: TGTGCCATCAGTGCTGGGGGGACAGGCGTCGAGCAGTACTTC
d_gene: TRBD1; v_gene: TRBV28; j_gene: TRBJ1-2; abundance: .; CDR3aa: CASSLGTAYGYTF; CDR3nt: TGTGCCAGCAGTTTAGGGACAGCGTATGGCTACACCTTC
d_gene: .; v_gene: TRBV6-4; j_gene: TRBJ1-1; abundance: .; CDR3aa: CASSEGSNTEAFF; CDR3nt: TGTGCCAGCAGTGAGGGGAGTAACACTGAAGCTTTCTTT
d_gene: TRBD1; v_gene: TRBV5-1; j_gene: TRBJ1-1; abundance: .; CDR3aa: CASSLGMGQGANTEAFF; CDR3nt: TGCGCCAGCAGCTTGGGTATGGGACAGGGCGCGAACACTGAAGCTTTCTTT
d_gene: .; v_gene: TRBV7-8; j_gene: TRBJ1-2; abundance: .; CDR3aa: CASSASVNYGYTF; CDR3nt: TGTGCCAGCAGCGCCAGCGTTAACTATGGCTACACCTTC
d_gene: .; v_gene: TRBV7-2; j_gene: TRBJ2-7; abundance: few; CDR3aa: CASSGGPLPGEQYF; CDR3nt: TGTGCCAGCAGCGGGGGCCCCCTACCCGGTGAGCAGTACTTC
d_gene: .; v_gene: TRBV29-1; j_gene: TRBJ1-2; abundance: .; CDR3aa: CSVRTSNYGYPF; CDR3nt: TGCAGCGTCCGGACATCTAACTATGGCTACCCCTTC
d_gene: .; v_gene: TRBV29-1; j_gene: TRBJ2-2; abundance: .; CDR3aa: CSVGGAASRSGELFF; CDR3nt: TGCAGCGTTGGCGGGGCCGCCTCTAGAAGCGGGGAGCTGTTTTTT
d_gene: .; v_gene: TRBV30; j_gene: TRBJ2-5; abundance: few; CDR3aa: CAWRGAGFGETQYF; CDR3nt: TGTGCCTGGAGGGGCGCGGGTTTCGGGGAGACCCAGTACTTC
d_gene: TRBD1; v_gene: TRBV25-1; j_gene: TRBJ1-1; abundance: .; CDR3aa: CASSLPTGVNTEAFF; CDR3nt: TGTGCCAGCAGCTTACCGACAGGGGTTAACACTGAAGCTTTCTTT
d_gene: .; v_gene: TRBV29-1; j_gene: TRBJ2-7; abundance: .; CDR3aa: CSVGDEDTYEQYF; CDR3nt: TGCAGCGTTGGTGACGAGGATACGTACGAGCAGTACTTC
d_gene: .; v_gene: TRBV19; j_gene: TRBJ1-3; abundance: .; CDR3aa: CASSEGTNSGNTIYF; CDR3nt: TGTGCCAGTAGTGAGGGGACAAACTCTGGAAACACCATATATTTT
d_gene: TRBD2; v_gene: TRBV4-1; j_gene: TRBJ2-7; abundance: .; CDR3aa: CASSQVVLAGHSYEQYF; CDR3nt: TGCGCCAGCAGCCAAGTTGTTCTAGCGGGGCACTCCTACGAGCAGTACTTC
d_gene: TRBD1; v_gene: TRBV7-9; j_gene: TRBJ2-2; abundance: .; CDR3aa: CSSSPGQGVTGELFF; CDR3nt: TGTTCCAGCAGCCCCGGACAGGGGGTTACCGGGGAGCTGTTTTTT
d_gene: TRBD2; v_gene: TRBV2; j_gene: TRBJ2-2; abundance: few; CDR3aa: CASSAGGRNTGELFF; CDR3nt: TGTGCCAGCAGTGCGGGGGGGCGGAACACCGGGGAGCTGTTTTTT
d_gene: TRBD1; v_gene: TRBV10-3; j_gene: TRBJ1-2; abundance: .; CDR3aa: CAISEYDRGGYGYTF; CDR3nt: TGTGCCATCAGTGAATATGACAGGGGAGGTTATGGCTACACCTTC
d_gene: .; v_gene: TRBV5-4; j_gene: TRBJ2-1; abundance: .; CDR3aa: CASSLVEGEQFF; CDR3nt: TGTGCCAGCAGCTTGGTGGAGGGTGAGCAGTTCTTC
d_gene: .; v_gene: TRBV6-5; j_gene: TRBJ1-2; abundance: .; CDR3aa: CASSYSAGAGYTF; CDR3nt: TGTGCCAGCAGTTATTCCGCTGGGGCGGGCTACACCTTC
d_gene: .; v_gene: TRBV5-1; j_gene: TRBJ2-1; abundance: .; CDR3aa: CASSLVSGDNEQFF; CDR3nt: TGCGCCAGCAGCTTGGTTAGCGGAGACAATGAGCAGTTCTTC
d_gene: TRBD2; v_gene: TRBV6-6; j_gene: TRBJ2-1; abundance: .; CDR3aa: CAGTRGGGAGYNEQFF; CDR3nt: TGTGCCGGGACTCGGGGCGGGGGGGCGGGATACAATGAGCAGTTCTTC
d_gene: TRBD2; v_gene: TRBV19; j_gene: TRBJ2-5; abundance: .; CDR3aa: CASSIRLAGNQETQYF; CDR3nt: TGTGCCAGTAGTATCCGACTAGCGGGGAACCAAGAGACCCAGTACTTC
d_gene: .; v_gene: TRBV5-5; j_gene: TRBJ1-5; abundance: .; CDR3aa: CASSPSSGDQPQNF; CDR3nt: TGTGCCAGCAGCCCCAGTTCGGGGGATCAGCCCCAGAATTTT
d_gene: .; v_gene: TRBV13; j_gene: TRBJ1-1; abundance: .; CDR3aa: CASSLNRFEAFF; CDR3nt: TGTGCCAGCAGCTTAAACCGGTTCGAAGCTTTCTTT
d_gene: .; v_gene: TRBV6-6; j_gene: TRBJ1-3; abundance: .; CDR3aa: CASDSGASGNTIYF; CDR3nt: TGTGCCAGCGACTCAGGGGCCTCTGGAAACACCATATATTTT
d_gene: .; v_gene: TRBV28; j_gene: TRBJ2-7; abundance: .; CDR3aa: CASSPRGLADYEQYF; CDR3nt: TGTGCCAGCAGTCCCCGGGGACTCGCGGACTACGAGCAGTACTTC
d_gene: TRBD1; v_gene: TRBV5-4; j_gene: TRBJ2-5; abundance: .; CDR3aa: CASSWTGTGVGETQYF; CDR3nt: TGTGCCAGCAGCTGGACCGGGACAGGGGTTGGAGAGACCCAGTACTTC
d_gene: .; v_gene: TRBV10-3; j_gene: TRBJ2-3; abundance: .; CDR3aa: CAIGGAASQDTQYF; CDR3nt: TGTGCCATCGGCGGGGCAGCCTCACAAGATACGCAGTATTTT
d_gene: .; v_gene: TRBV5-1; j_gene: TRBJ2-3; abundance: .; CDR3aa: CASKRAQGTDTQYF; CDR3nt: TGCGCCAGCAAGAGGGCGCAGGGGACAGATACGCAGTATTTT
d_gene: .; v_gene: TRBV5-1; j_gene: TRBJ2-3; abundance: .; CDR3aa: CASSLAGRGGDTQYF; CDR3nt: TGCGCCAGCAGCTTGGCGGGGCGGGGAGGTGATACGCAGTATTTT
d_gene: TRBD1; v_gene: TRBV9; j_gene: TRBJ1-1; abundance: .; CDR3aa: CASSVRLGQEAEAFF; CDR3nt: TGTGCCAGCAGCGTAAGGTTGGGACAGGAGGCTGAAGCTTTCTTT
d_gene: .; v_gene: TRBV5-5; j_gene: TRBJ2-3; abundance: .; CDR3aa: CASSLDPSPSTDTQYF; CDR3nt: TGTGCCAGCAGCTTGGATCCGTCCCCTAGCACAGATACGCAGTATTTT
d_gene: TRBD2; v_gene: TRBV6-1; j_gene: TRBJ2-5; abundance: .; CDR3aa: CASSEAVPLAGGYETQYF; CDR3nt: TGTGCCAGCAGTGAAGCGGTTCCACTAGCGGGAGGTTATGAGACCCAGTACTTC
d_gene: TRBD1; v_gene: TRBV11-2; j_gene: TRBJ2-3; abundance: .; CDR3aa: CASSPLRGRTDTQYF; CDR3nt: TGTGCCAGCAGCCCACTGAGGGGGCGCACAGATACGCAGTATTTT
d_gene: .; v_gene: TRBV13; j_gene: TRBJ2-1; abundance: .; CDR3aa: CASSSRGINEQFF; CDR3nt: TGTGCCAGCAGCTCTAGGGGTATCAATGAGCAGTTCTTC
d_gene: TRBD2; v_gene: TRBV4-2; j_gene: TRBJ2-1; abundance: .; CDR3aa: CASSIGTSGRDEQFF; CDR3nt: TGTGCCAGCAGCATCGGGACTAGCGGGAGGGATGAGCAGTTCTTC
d_gene: TRBD2; v_gene: TRBV18; j_gene: TRBJ2-5; abundance: .; CDR3aa: CASSLVSGTGVIETQYF; CDR3nt: TGTGCCAGCTCACTCGTTAGCGGGACGGGAGTTATTGAGACCCAGTACTTC
d_gene: TRBD1; v_gene: TRBV19; j_gene: TRBJ1-5; abundance: .; CDR3aa: CASRLDRVHQPQHF; CDR3nt: TGTGCCAGTAGGCTCGACAGGGTCCATCAGCCCCAGCATTTT
d_gene: .; v_gene: TRBV5-8; j_gene: TRBJ1-2; abundance: .; CDR3aa: CASSLGQRSFYGYTF; CDR3nt: TGTGCCAGCAGCTTGGGACAGAGGAGTTTCTATGGCTACACCTTC
d_gene: .; v_gene: TRBV6-1; j_gene: TRBJ2-5; abundance: .; CDR3aa: CASRERSQETQYF; CDR3nt: TGTGCCAGCAGGGAAAGGAGCCAAGAGACCCAGTACTTC
d_gene: .; v_gene: TRBV6-1; j_gene: TRBJ1-3; abundance: .; CDR3aa: CAATSNGNTIYF; CDR3nt: TGTGCCGCCACAAGTAATGGAAACACCATATATTTT
d_gene: TRBD2; v_gene: TRBV15; j_gene: TRBJ2-1; abundance: .; CDR3aa: CATSRTSGSYNEQFF; CDR3nt: TGTGCCACCAGCAGAACTAGCGGGAGTTACAATGAGCAGTTCTTC
d_gene: .; v_gene: TRBV25-1; j_gene: TRBJ2-7; abundance: .; CDR3aa: CASLGGLPPYEQYF; CDR3nt: TGTGCCAGCCTAGGGGGACTACCTCCCTACGAGCAGTACTTC